This T cell receptor (beta chain) was recovered during a study of blood T cell repertoires in COVID-19. Per the original data handling: How many nucleated cells were present was estimated from reference gene primer amplification. Here immunoSEQ multiplex PCR was the method, and the copy in TCRdb shows in-frame clones only, minus some. The V and J calls and clone size come from that table; D and trimming were worked out from the DNA. The sample has 300,000 or so clones, about nine tenths seen once; the top ten hold just under 7%. Germline V gene data show CDR1 as KGHSH and CDR2 as LQKENI. CDR3 size: 14 residues. The J segment lost 5 bases and the V segment lost 3 bases, leaving 2 bases of the junction unmatched.

The sample consisted of peripheral blood. The chain employs TRBV18 and TRBJ1-5; 9 bases map to TRBD1. The sequence came from a woman in her twenties or thirties who had recovered from COVID-19. The CDR3 here is CASSPGQGDQPQHF. In DNA form, the CDR3 reads TGTGCCAGCTCACCGGGACAGGGAGATCAGCCCCAGCATTTT.